Below, 28 T cell receptor beta chains from the same sample are listed, as sequenced in a study of control samples from healthy donors and cancer patients. Clones were read by immunoSEQ multiplex PCR, and TCRdb kept only the in-frame ones, dropping some. The table includes 150,000 to 200,000 clones, 90% to 95% detected once. Sequenced material: blood. The receptor source for this set is a woman aged 25 to 39 in good health.

The chain combines TRBV4-2 with TRBJ1-4, with TRBD1 matching 7 bases. Germline trimming cut 5 bases from V and 12 bases from J; bases unmatched to any gene: 6. In germline, CDR1 is LGHNA, CDR2 YNFKEQ. The CDR3 is made up of 12 amino acids. The DNA of the CDR3 is TGTGCCAGCAGCGGGCAGGGGGGTGAACTGTTTTTT. Protein product: CASSGQGGELFF.

CDR3 DNA: TGTGCCATCCAGGGGTCTAACTATGGCTACACCTTC. Translation gives CAIQGSNYGYTF. The V gene is TRBV10-3, the J gene TRBJ1-2; D is possibly TRBD1 (6 bases). V was shortened by 8 bases and J by 0 bases, with 7 bases between the two germline ends. This CDR3 comprises 12 residues. From germline, CDR1 is ENHRY and CDR2 SYGVKD.

CDR3 loop: CASRDYSGNTIYF. The CDR3 DNA sequence: TGTGCTAGCCGGGACTACTCTGGAAACACCATATATTTT. The chain has TRBV7-9 and TRBJ1-3; TRBD1 is a possible D gene (5 bases). The CDR3 has 13 residues. The germline V gene encodes CDR1 SEHNR and CDR2 FQNEAQ (reference sequence).

The chain recombines TRBV19 with TRBJ1-4, with D possibly TRBD1 on 5 matching bases. Germline V lookup: CDR1 LNHDA, CDR2 SQIVND (reference sequence). Trimming left V 6 bases short and J 0 bases short, with 11 bases between. This CDR3 is built from 15 residues. In DNA, the CDR3 is TGTGCCAGTAGGAGGGACCGTGCAACTAATGAAAAACTGTTTTTT. Its protein product is CASRRDRATNEKLFF.

The rearrangement joins TRBV6-2 or TRBV6-3 to TRBJ2-7; the match to TRBD2 covers 9 bases. Trimming cost V 2 bases and J 2 bases; bases outside gene matches: 4. Looked up from germline, CDR1 is MNHEY and CDR2 is SVGEGT. The CDR3 has 15 amino acids. The CDR3 DNA reads as TGTGCCAGCAGTTACGCGCGGGGGGGCCCCTACGAGCAGTACTTC. It yields the protein CASSYARGGPYEQYF.

This chain links TRBV2 with TRBJ1-5; no firm D call. CDR3 length: 13 residues. V dropped 4 bases and J dropped 1 base, with 5 bases sitting between them. Germline loops: CDR1 SNHLY, CDR2 FYNNEI. The CDR3 region is CASSVESNQPQHF. Here the CDR3 DNA reads TGTGCCAGCAGTGTGGAGAGCAATCAGCCCCAGCATTTT.

This clone was seen only once. This chain connects TRBV18 to TRBJ2-1, with 7 bases that match TRBD1. CDR1 KGHSH and CDR2 LQKENI come from the germline V gene. V gave up 2 bases and J gave up 2 bases; unmatched junction bases: 3. The CDR3 spans 15 residues. DNA of the CDR3: TGTGCCAGCTCACCAATGGGACAGACCTACAATGAGCAGTTCTTC. Translation gives CASSPMGQTYNEQFF.

V and J are TRBV29-1 and TRBJ2-2; TRBD2 matches 15 bases. V shed 6 bases and J 7 bases; nucleotides not matched to a gene: 9. CDR1 is SQVTM, CDR2 ANQGSEA, per germline. The CDR3 extends over 16 amino acids. CDR3 nucleotides: TGCAGCGTCACCGGGACTAGCGGGGGGCCGGGCGGGGAGCTGTTTTTT. It translates to CSVTGTSGGPGGELFF.

V gene TRBV19 combines with J gene TRBJ2-1, with D possibly being TRBD2 (6 bases). CDR1 and CDR2 from the germline V gene are LNHDA and SQIVND (reference sequence). This CDR3 spans 15 amino acids. Trimming took off 1 base at V and 6 bases at J, with 13 bases between the two ends. CDR3 sequence reads: CASSIAGTPGNEQFF. The CDR3 bases are TGTGCCAGTAGTATAGCCGGGACTCCCGGCAATGAGCAGTTCTTC.

This clone occurred a few times. The V gene is TRBV29-1, the J gene TRBJ2-4, with D perhaps TRBD1 (6 bases). CDR3 length: 14 residues. The V end lost 6 bases, the J end lost 2 bases, and 14 bases lay between the germline ends. Germline-derived CDR1 and CDR2 are SQVTM and ANQGSEA. The DNA of the CDR3 is TGCAGCGTACAGGGAGTTGGAACCAAAAACATTCAGTACTTC. This sequence encodes CSVQGVGTKNIQYF. The complete variable domain, with remaining parts taken from reference TRBV29-1 and TRBJ2-4, reads SAVISQKPSRDICQRGTSLTIQCQVDSQVTMMFWYRQQPGQSLTLIATANQGSEATYESGFVIDKFPISRPNLTFSTLTVSNMSPEDSSIYLCSVQGVGTKNIQYFGAGTRLSVL.

Only a few counts were recorded for this clone. This chain connects TRBV5-5 to TRBJ2-2; D gene uncertain. Germline CDR1 is SGHKS and CDR2 is YYEKEE (reference sequence). Trimming removed 0 bases from V and 2 bases from J, with 8 bases in between. The length of the CDR3 is 15 residues. The CDR3 reads CASSLVGTNTGELFF. CDR3 nucleotides: TGTGCCAGCAGCTTGGTCGGAACTAACACCGGGGAGCTGTTTTTT.

The rearrangement uses TRBV5-8 and TRBJ1-1, with TRBD1 matching over 9 bases. CDR1 and CDR2 from the germline V gene are SGHTS and YDEGEE. CDR3 length: 15 amino acids. After removal of 1 base from V and 7 bases from J, the junction contained 8 bases not matched to a gene. CDR3 in amino acids: CASSLRYRGPGEAFF. In DNA, the CDR3 is TGTGCCAGCAGCTTGAGGTACAGGGGGCCGGGTGAAGCTTTCTTT.

The J gene is TRBJ2-3, the V gene TRBV24-1, with 10 bases aligning to TRBD2. This CDR3 is 16 amino acids long. Germline V gene data show CDR1 as KGHDR and CDR2 as SFDVKD. V gave up 1 base and J gave up 4 bases; unmatched junction bases: 4. CDR3 DNA: TGTGCCACCAGTGATTTTAAGCGGGGGGGCCCAGATACGCAGTATTTT. As protein: CATSDFKRGGPDTQYF.

This clone appeared a few times. In the same sample, other DNA sequences code for this CDR3. V gene TRBV25-1 combines with J gene TRBJ1-2, with D hard to call. This CDR3 is 14 amino acids long. Germline CDR1 is MGHDK and CDR2 is SYGVNS. Trimming removed 0 bases from V and 2 bases from J, with 7 bases in between. The CDR3 loop reads CASSEYHGNYGYTF. The CDR3 DNA follows: TGTGCCAGCAGTGAATATCACGGAAACTATGGCTACACCTTC.

This chain links TRBV7-9 with TRBJ2-1, with a tentative D call TRBD2 (5 bases). Trimming left V 5 bases short and J 0 bases short, with 8 bases between. The CDR3 has 14 residues. Germline CDR1 reads SEHNR; CDR2 reads FQNEAQ (reference sequence). The DNA for the CDR3 is TGTGCCAGCAGCAACGGGAACTCCTACAATGAGCAGTTCTTC. Translation: CASSNGNSYNEQFF. Full variable domain (remainder filled in from reference TRBV7-9 and TRBJ2-1): DTGVSQNPRHKITKRGQNVTFRCDPISEHNRLYWYRQTLGQGPEFLTYFQNEAQLEKSRLLSDRFSAERPKGSFSTLEIQRTEQGDSAMYLCASSNGNSYNEQFFGPGTRLTVL.

This chain joins TRBV6-7 and TRBJ2-5; no clear D. TRBV6-7 is classed as an ORF, of uncertain function. The CDR3 has 10 amino acids. V lost 5 bases to trimming and J lost 4 bases, with 2 bases between them. The CDR3, as DNA: TGTGCCAGCAGTGGAGAGACCCAGTACTTC. Amino acid sequence: CASSGETQYF.

The J gene is TRBJ1-2, the V gene TRBV23-1; the D gene is possibly TRBD1 (5 bases). TRBV23-1 is identified as an open reading frame with a role that is uncertain. V was clipped by 10 bases and J by 4 bases, with 10 bases between them. The CDR3 consists of 11 residues. Here the CDR3 reads CATGTAYGYTF. DNA of the CDR3: TGCGCCACCGGGACGGCCTATGGCTACACCTTC.

J is TRBJ1-2 and V is TRBV29-1; no firm D call. Germline CDR1 reads SQVTM; CDR2 reads ANQGSEA. CDR3 length: 12 amino acids. Trimming removed 2 bases at V and 4 bases at J, with 8 bases between. The DNA for the CDR3 is TGCAGCGTTGAATACACCCCCTATGGCTACACCTTC. Amino acids: CSVEYTPYGYTF. The full variable domain, with the rest looked up from reference TRBV29-1 and TRBJ1-2, is SAVISQKPSRDICQRGTSLTIQCQVDSQVTMMFWYRQQPGQSLTLIATANQGSEATYESGFVIDKFPISRPNLTFSTLTVSNMSPEDSSIYLCSVEYTPYGYTFGSGTRLTVV.

The rearrangement joins TRBV10-1 to TRBJ2-5, with 10 bases that match TRBD2. The CDR3 has 16 amino acids. CDR1 and CDR2 from the germline V gene are WNHNN and SYGVQD (reference sequence). Germline trimming cut 0 bases from V and 3 bases from J; bases unmatched to any gene: 4. The CDR3 nucleotides are TGCGCCAGCAGTGAGTCGACAGCGGGAGGGGAAGAGACCCAGTACTTC. Translated, it gives CASSESTAGGEETQYF.

This chain uses TRBV7-2 with TRBJ2-7; 9 nucleotides agree with TRBD1. The germline V gene encodes CDR1 SGHTA and CDR2 FQGNSA. The V and J ends lost 3 bases and 3 bases, in that order; junction bases with no gene match: 3. The CDR3 runs 14 residues. CDR3 DNA sequence: TGTGCCAGCAGCTTCCGGGACAGGGTCTACGAGCAGTACTTC. Encoded protein: CASSFRDRVYEQYF.

V gene TRBV7-9 combines with J gene TRBJ2-5; 10 bases match TRBD1. Unmatched junction bases numbered 7, after V lost 5 bases and J lost 4 bases. The CDR3 is 15 amino acids. Per the germline V gene, CDR1 is SEHNR and CDR2 is FQNEAQ (reference sequence). The CDR3 bases are TGTGCCAGCAGCCGCGCGACAGGGGGCGGAGAGACCCAGTACTTC. As protein: CASSRATGGGETQYF.

The V gene is TRBV24-1, the J gene TRBJ2-5, with TRBD2 identical over 10 bases. CDR3 size: 15 residues. Germline V lookup: CDR1 KGHDR, CDR2 SFDVKD. The V gene end was trimmed by 3 bases and the J gene end by 5 bases; junction bases not matched to a gene: 5. The DNA of the CDR3 is TGTGCCACCAGTGATCCGCTAGCGGGAGTGGAGACCCAGTACTTC. Translated, it gives CATSDPLAGVETQYF.

The chain uses TRBV5-1 and TRBJ1-2, with D perhaps matching TRBD1 (5 bases). Germline loops: CDR1 SGHRS, CDR2 YFSETQ. This CDR3 contains 13 residues. Trimming left V 4 bases short and J 3 bases short, with 10 bases between. This CDR3 is CASSDGTDYGYTF. Written as DNA, the CDR3 is TGCGCCAGCAGCGACGGGACGGACTATGGCTACACCTTC.

J is TRBJ2-1 and V is TRBV18, with 7 bases fitting TRBD1. CDR1 and CDR2 (germline): KGHSH, LQKENI. The CDR3 extends over 14 amino acids. The V gene end was trimmed by 3 bases and the J gene end by 7 bases; junction bases not matched to a gene: 6. CDR3 nucleotides: TGTGCCAGCTCACCCCTCCCCAGGGGGAATGAGCAGTTCTTC. Encoded protein: CASSPLPRGNEQFF.

The rearrangement joins TRBV5-6 to TRBJ2-3, with D perhaps matching TRBD1 (6 bases). This CDR3 spans 13 amino acids. Germline CDR1 is SGHDT and CDR2 is YYEEEE. V was pared by 4 bases and J by 1 base, with 7 bases between. CDR3 in amino acids: CASSRTGTDTQYF. The CDR3 nucleotides are TGTGCCAGCAGCAGGACAGGCACAGATACGCAGTATTTT.

The V call is TRBV6-6, the J call TRBJ1-5; 8 bases line up with TRBD1. Germline CDR1 and CDR2: MNHNY and SVGAGI (reference sequence). CDR3 length equals 15 residues. The trim removed 5 bases at V and 3 bases at J, leaving 6 bases unmatched. CDR3 residues: CASSPQGAINQPQHF. The CDR3 DNA follows: TGTGCCAGCAGTCCCCAGGGGGCTATCAATCAGCCCCAGCATTTT.

This clone has a single count. This CDR3 is also generated by other DNA sequences in the sample. CDR3 sequence reads: CASSPGVANEKLFF. For the CDR3, the DNA is TGTGCCAGCTCACCAGGGGTTGCTAATGAAAAACTGTTTTTT. The gene calls are TRBV18 and TRBJ1-4; no clear D gene. CDR1 KGHSH and CDR2 LQKENI come from the germline V gene. Trimming stripped 2 bases from V and 3 bases from J, with 7 bases between. The CDR3 totals 14 residues.

The chain employs TRBV19 and TRBJ2-7; TRBD1 matches at 8 bases. Germline V gene lookup returns CDR1 LNHDA and CDR2 SQIVND (reference sequence). V trimming: 3 bases; J trimming: 0 bases; junction bases outside the gene matches: 4. CDR3 length: 15 amino acids. For the CDR3, the DNA is TGTGCCAGTAGTATCCGAGGACAGGGCTCCTACGAGCAGTACTTC. It codes for CASSIRGQGSYEQYF.